One sample yielded the 3 T cell receptor beta chains listed below, sequenced in a study of cytotoxic CD8 clonotypes in ibrutinib-treated CLL. Repertoires were generated with immunoSEQ multiplex PCR, while TCRdb's copy carries only in-frame clones and drops some. The repertoire includes about 28,000 clones, less than 60% of them detected once, and less than 6% sits in the top ten. The input for sequencing was PBMCs, taken before ibrutinib treatment. Receptors originate from a human donor with chronic lymphocytic leukemia.

This clone was seen more than once but under ten times. The J gene is TRBJ1-1, the V gene TRBV7-9; D is unclear. The CDR3 sequence is 12 residues long. In germline, CDR1 is SEHNR, CDR2 FQNEAQ (reference sequence). Trimming stripped 3 bases from V and 4 bases from J, with 6 bases between. The CDR3 spells CASSFGSTEAFF. In nucleotides, the CDR3 is TGTGCCAGCAGCTTTGGAAGCACTGAAGCTTTCTTT.

V usage is TRBV7-9 and J usage is TRBJ2-1; D perhaps matches TRBD2 (6 bases). The germline CDR1 and CDR2 sequences are SEHNR and FQNEAQ (reference sequence). This CDR3 is 16 amino acids long. V was cut by 3 bases and J by 7 bases, with 19 bases left in between. In DNA form, the CDR3 reads TGTGCCAGCAGCTTTTTGGGAGGCCGGCCGTTGAATGAGCAGTTCTTC. The encoded protein is CASSFLGGRPLNEQFF.

CDR3 sequence reads: CASIDRGARAFF. DNA of the CDR3: TGTGCCAGCATCGACAGGGGGGCGCGAGCTTTCTTT. The genes are TRBV7-9 and TRBJ1-1, with 9 nucleotides matching TRBD1. The junction had 7 bases not matched to a gene; V was cut back by 7 bases and J by 10 bases. The CDR3 extends over 12 amino acids. The germline gives CDR1 SEHNR, CDR2 FQNEAQ (reference sequence).